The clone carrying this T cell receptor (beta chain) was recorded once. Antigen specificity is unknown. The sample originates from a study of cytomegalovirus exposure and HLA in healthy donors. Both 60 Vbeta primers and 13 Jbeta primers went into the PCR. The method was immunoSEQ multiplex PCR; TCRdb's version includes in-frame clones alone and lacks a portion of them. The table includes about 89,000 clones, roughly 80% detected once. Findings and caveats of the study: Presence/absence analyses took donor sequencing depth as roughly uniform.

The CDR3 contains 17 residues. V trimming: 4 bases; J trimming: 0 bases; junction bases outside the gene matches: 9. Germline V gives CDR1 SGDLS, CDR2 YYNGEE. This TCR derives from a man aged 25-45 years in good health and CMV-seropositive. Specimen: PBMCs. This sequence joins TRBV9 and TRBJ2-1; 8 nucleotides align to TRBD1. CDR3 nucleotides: TGTGCCAGCAGCCCTCGACAGGGGTCAAGCTCCTACAATGAGCAGTTCTTC. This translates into CASSPRQGSSSYNEQFF. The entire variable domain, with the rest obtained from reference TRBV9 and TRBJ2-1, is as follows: DSGVTQTPKHLITATGQRVTLRCSPRSGDLSVYWYQQSLDQGLQFLIQYYNGEERAKGNILERFSAQQFPDLHSELNLSSLELGDSALYFCASSPRQGSSSYNEQFFGPGTRLTVL.